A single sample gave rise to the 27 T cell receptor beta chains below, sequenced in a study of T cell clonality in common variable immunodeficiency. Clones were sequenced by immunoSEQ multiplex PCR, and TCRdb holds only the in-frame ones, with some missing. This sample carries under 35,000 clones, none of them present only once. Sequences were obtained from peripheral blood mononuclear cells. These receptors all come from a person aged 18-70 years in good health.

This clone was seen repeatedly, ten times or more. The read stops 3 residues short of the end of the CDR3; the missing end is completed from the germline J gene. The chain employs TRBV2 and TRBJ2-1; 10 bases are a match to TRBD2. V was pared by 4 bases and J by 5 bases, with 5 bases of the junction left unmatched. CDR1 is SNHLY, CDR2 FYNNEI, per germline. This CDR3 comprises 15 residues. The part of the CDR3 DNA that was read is TGTGCCAGCAGTGTACAACTAGCGGGGAACAATGAG. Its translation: CASSVQLAGNNE. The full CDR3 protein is CASSVQLAGNNEQFF. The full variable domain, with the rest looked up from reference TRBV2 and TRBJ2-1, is EPEVTQTPSHQVTQMGQEVILRCVPISNHLYFYWYRQILGQKVEFLVSFYNNEISEKSEIFDDQFSVERPDGSNFTLKIRSTKLEDSAMYFCASSVQLAGNNEQFFGPGTRLTVL.

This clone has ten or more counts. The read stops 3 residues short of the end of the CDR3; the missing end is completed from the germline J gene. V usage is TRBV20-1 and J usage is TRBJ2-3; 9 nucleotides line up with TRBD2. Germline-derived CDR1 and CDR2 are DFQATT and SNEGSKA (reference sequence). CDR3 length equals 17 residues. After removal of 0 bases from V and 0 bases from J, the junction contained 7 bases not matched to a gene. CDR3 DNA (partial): TGCAGTGCTAGAGATCTGAGCGGGGGGCCGAGCACAGATACG. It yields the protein CSARDLSGGPSTDT. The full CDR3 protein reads CSARDLSGGPSTDTQYF.

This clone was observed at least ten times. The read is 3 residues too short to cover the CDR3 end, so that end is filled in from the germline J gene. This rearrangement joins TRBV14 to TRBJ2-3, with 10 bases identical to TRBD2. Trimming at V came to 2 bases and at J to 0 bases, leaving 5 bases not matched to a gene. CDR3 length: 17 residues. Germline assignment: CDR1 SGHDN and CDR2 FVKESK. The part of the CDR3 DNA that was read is TGTGCCAGCAGCCAACTAGCGGGAGCCGTTAGCACAGATACG. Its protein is CASSQLAGAVSTDT. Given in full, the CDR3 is CASSQLAGAVSTDTQYF.

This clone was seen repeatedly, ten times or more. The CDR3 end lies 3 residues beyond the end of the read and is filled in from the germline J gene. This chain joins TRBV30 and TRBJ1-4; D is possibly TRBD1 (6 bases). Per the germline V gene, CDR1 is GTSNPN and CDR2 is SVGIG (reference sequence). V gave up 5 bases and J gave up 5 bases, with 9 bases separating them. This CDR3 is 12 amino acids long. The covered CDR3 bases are TGTGCCTGGGCAGGGACAAATGAAAAA. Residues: CAWAGTNEK. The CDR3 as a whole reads CAWAGTNEKLFF.

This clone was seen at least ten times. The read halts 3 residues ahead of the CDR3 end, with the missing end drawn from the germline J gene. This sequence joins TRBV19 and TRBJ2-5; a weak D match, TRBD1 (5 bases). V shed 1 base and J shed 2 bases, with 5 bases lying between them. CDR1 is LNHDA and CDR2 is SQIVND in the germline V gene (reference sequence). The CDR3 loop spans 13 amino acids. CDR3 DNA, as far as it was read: TGTGCCAGTAGTATAGGACAGCAAGAGACC. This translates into CASSIGQQET. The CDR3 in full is CASSIGQQETQYF.

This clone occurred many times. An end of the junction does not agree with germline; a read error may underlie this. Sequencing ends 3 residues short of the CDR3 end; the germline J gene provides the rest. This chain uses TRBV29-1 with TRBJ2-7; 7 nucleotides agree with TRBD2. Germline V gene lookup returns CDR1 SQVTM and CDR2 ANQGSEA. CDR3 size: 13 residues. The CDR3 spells CSAELAYTYEQYF. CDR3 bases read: TGCAGCGCTGAACTAGCGTATACCTACGAG.

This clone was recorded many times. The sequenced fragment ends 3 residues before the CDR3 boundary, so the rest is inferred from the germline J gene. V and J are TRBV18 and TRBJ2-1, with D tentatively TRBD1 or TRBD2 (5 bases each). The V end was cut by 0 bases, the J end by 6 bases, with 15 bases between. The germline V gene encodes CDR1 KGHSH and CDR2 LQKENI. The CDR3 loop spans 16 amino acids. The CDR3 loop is CASSPPGRARGNEQFF. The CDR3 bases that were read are TGTGCCAGCTCACCACCGGGCAGGGCGAGGGGCAATGAG.

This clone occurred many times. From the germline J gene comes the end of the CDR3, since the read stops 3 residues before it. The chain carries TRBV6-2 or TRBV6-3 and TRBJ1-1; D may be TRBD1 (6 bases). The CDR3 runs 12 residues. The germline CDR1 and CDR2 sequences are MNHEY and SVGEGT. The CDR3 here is CVARGGWTEAFF. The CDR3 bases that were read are TGTGTCGCCCGGGGGGGCTGGACTGAA.

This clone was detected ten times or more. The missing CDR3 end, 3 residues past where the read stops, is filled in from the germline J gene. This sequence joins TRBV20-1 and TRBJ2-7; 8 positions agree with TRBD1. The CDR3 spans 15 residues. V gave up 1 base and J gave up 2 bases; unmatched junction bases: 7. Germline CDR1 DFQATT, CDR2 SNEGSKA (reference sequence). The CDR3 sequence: CSARAPRTGPYEQYF. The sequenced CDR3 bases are TGCAGTGCTAGAGCTCCTAGGACAGGGCCCTACGAG.

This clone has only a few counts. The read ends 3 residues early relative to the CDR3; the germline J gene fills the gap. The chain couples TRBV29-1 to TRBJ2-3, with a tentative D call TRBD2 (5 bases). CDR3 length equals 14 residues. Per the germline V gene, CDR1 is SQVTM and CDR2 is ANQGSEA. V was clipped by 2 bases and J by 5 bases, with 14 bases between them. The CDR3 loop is CSVESGSVEDTQYF. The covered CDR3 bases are TGCAGCGTTGAAAGCGGCTCCGTAGAAGATACG.

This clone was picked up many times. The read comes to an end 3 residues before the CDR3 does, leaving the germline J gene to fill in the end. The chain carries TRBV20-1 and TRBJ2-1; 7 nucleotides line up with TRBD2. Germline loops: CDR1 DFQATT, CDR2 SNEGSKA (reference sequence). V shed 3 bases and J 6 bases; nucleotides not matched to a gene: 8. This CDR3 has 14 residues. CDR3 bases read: TGCAGTGCTAGGGATGAGCGGGAATTCAATGAG. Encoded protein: CSARDEREFNE. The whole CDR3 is CSARDEREFNEQFF.

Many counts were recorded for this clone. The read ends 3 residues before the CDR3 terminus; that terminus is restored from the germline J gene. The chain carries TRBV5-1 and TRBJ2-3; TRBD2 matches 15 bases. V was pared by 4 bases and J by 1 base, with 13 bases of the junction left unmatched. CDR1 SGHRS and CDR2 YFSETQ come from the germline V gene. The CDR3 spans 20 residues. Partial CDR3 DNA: TGCGCCAGCAGCACCCCCCCCGGGACTAGCGGGAGGTTCGGCACAGATACG. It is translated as CASSTPPGTSGRFGTDT. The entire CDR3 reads CASSTPPGTSGRFGTDTQYF.

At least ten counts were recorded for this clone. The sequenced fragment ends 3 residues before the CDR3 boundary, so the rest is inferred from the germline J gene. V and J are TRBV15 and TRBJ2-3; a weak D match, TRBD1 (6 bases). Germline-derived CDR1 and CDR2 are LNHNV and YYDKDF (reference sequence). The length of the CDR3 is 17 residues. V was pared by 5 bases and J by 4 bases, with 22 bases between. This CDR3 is CATSDYRLQTGSDTQYF. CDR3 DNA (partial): TGTGCCACCAGCGACTATAGGTTACAAACAGGGTCAGATACG.

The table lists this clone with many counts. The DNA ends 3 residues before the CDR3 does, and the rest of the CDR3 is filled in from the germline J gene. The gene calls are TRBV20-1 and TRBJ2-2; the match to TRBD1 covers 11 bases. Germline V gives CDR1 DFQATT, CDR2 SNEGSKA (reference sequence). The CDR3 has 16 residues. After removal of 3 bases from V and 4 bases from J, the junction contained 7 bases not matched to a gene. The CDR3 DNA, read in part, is TGCAGTGCTAGTCTTGGACAGGGGGCGGGCACCGGGGAG. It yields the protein CSASLGQGAGTGE. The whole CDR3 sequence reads CSASLGQGAGTGELFF.

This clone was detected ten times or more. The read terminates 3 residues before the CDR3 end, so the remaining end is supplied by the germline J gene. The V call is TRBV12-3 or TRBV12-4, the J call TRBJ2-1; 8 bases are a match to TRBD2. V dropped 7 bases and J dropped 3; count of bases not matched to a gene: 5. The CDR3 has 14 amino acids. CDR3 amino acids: CASKSGLVYNEQFF. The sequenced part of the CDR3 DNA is TGTGCCAGCAAATCGGGACTAGTCTACAATGAG.

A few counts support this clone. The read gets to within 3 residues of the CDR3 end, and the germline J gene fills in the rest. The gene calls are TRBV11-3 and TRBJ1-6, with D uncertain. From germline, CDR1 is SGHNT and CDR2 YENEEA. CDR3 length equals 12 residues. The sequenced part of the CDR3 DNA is TGTGCCAGCAGCTTAGATAAGAGGGCC. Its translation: CASSLDKRA. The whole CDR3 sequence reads CASSLDKRALHF.

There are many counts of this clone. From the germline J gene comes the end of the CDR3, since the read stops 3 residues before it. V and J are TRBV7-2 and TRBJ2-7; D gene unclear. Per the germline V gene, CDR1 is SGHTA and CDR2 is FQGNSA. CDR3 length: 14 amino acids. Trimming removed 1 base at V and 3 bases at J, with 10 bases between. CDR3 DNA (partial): TGTGCCAGCAGCTTAGGATCTGGCGGCTACGAG. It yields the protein CASSLGSGGYE. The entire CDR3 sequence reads CASSLGSGGYEQYF.

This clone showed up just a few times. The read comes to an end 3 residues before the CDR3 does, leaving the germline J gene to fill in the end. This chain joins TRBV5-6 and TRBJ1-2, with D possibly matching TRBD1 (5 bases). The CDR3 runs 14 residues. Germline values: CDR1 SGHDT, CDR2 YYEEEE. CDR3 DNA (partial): TGTGCCAGCAGCTTCGGTCAGGGCAGCTACGAC. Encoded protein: CASSFGQGSYD. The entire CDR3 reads CASSFGQGSYDYTF.

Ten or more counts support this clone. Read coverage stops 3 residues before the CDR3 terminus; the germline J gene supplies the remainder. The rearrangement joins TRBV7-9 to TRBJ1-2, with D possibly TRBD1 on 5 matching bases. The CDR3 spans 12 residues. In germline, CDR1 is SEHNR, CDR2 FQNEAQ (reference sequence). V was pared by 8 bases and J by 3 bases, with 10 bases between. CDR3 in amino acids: CASARGDYGYTF. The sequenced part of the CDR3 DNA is TGTGCCAGCGCCCGGGGGGACTATGGC. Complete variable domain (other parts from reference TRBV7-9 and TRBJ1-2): DTGVSQNPRHKITKRGQNVTFRCDPISEHNRLYWYRQTLGQGPEFLTYFQNEAQLEKSRLLSDRFSAERPKGSFSTLEIQRTEQGDSAMYLCASARGDYGYTFGSGTRLTVV.

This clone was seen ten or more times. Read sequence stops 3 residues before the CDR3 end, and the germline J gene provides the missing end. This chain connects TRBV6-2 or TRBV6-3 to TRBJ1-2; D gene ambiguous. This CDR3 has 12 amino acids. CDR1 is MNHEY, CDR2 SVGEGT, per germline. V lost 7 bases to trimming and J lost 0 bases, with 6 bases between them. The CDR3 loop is CASIITNYGYTF. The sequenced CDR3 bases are TGTGCCAGCATTATAACTAACTATGGC.

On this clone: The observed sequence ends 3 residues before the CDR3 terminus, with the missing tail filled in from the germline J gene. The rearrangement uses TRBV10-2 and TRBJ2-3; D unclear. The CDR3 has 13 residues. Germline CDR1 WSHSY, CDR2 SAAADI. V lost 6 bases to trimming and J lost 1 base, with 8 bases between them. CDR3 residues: CASSPPGTDTQYF. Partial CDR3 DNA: TGCGCCAGCAGCCCCCCCGGCACAGATACG.

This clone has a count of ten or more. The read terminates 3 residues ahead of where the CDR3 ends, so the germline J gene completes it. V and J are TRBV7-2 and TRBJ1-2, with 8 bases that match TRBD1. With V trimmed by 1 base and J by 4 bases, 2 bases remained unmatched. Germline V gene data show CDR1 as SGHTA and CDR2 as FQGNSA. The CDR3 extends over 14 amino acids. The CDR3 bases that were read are TGTGCCAGCAGCTTAGTGGGACAGGTCTATGGC. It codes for CASSLVGQVYG. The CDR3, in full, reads CASSLVGQVYGYTF.

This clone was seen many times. The chain's CDR3 is CASRGGDFQPQHF. CDR3 DNA, as far as it was read: TGCGCCAGCAGGGGGGGGGATTTTCAGCCC. This chain links TRBV5-1 with TRBJ1-5, with a possible D match to TRBD1 (5 bases). The read is 3 residues too short to cover the CDR3 end, so that end is filled in from the germline J gene. Germline V CDR1 and CDR2: SGHRS, YFSETQ. The CDR3 spans 13 residues. Deletions cut 5 bases from V and 6 bases from J, with 12 bases between.

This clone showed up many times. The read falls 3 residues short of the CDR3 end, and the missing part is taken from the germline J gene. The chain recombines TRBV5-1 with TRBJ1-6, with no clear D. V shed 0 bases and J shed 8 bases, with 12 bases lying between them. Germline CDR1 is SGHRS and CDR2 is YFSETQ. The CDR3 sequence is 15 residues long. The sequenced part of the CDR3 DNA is TGCGCCAGCAGCTTGGCCGATACGGGTCATTCACCC. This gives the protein CASSLADTGHSP. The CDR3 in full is CASSLADTGHSPLHF.

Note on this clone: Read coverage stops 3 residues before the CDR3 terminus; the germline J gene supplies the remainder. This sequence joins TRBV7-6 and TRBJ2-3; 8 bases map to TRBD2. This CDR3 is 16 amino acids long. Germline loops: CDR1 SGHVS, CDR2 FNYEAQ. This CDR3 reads CASSFSAGTRRETQYF. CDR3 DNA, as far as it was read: TGTGCCAGCAGCTTCTCCGCCGGGACTAGAAGAGAGACG.

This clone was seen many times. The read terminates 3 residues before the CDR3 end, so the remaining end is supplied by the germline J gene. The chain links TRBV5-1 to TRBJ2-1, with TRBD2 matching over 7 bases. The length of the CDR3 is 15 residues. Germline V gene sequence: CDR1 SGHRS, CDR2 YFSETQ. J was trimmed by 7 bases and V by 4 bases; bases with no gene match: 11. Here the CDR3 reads CASSRQRTGGNEQFF. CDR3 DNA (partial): TGCGCCAGCAGCCGTCAGCGGACCGGGGGGAATGAG.

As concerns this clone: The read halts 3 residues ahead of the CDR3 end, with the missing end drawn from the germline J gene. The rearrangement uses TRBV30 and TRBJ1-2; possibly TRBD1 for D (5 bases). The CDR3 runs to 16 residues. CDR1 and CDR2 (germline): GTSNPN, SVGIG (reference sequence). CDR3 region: CAWRKRAGGSTDTYTF. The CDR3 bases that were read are TGTGCCTGGAGGAAAAGAGCGGGGGGGAGCACAGATACC.